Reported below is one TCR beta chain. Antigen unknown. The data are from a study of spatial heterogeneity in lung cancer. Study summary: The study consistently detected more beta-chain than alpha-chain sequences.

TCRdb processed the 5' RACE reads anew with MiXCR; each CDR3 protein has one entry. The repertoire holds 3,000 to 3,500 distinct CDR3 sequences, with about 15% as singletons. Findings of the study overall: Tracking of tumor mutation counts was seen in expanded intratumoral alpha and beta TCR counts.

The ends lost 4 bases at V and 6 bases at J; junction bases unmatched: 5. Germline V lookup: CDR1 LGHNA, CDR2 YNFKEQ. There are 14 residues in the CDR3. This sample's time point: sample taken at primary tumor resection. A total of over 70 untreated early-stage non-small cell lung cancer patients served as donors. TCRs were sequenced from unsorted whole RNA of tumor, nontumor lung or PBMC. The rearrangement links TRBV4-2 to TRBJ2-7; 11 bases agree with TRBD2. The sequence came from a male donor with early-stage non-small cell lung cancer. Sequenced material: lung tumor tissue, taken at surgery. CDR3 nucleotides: TGTGCCAGCAGCCTACGACTAGCGGGAAGCGAGCAGTACTTC. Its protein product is CASSLRLAGSEQYF.